This T cell receptor (beta chain) was captured by sequencing in a study of shared clonotypes between healthy human individuals. Broader study findings: Only blood underwent sampling, and tissue repertoires likely differ. Non-shared clonotypes had lower generation probabilities than clonotypes shared by all four sorted-subset donors.

With respect to this clone: Its antigen remains unidentified.

Several immunoSEQ plates received, in even portions, the genomic DNA of each subset. The method was immunoSEQ multiplex PCR; TCRdb's version includes in-frame clones alone and lacks a portion of them. The sample has around 2.1 million clones, 93% seen once. Cells designated naive CD8 were CD45RO-negative and were positively selected for CCR7, with terminally differentiated effector memory CD45RA+ cells excluded. Donors, without exception, were Caucasian adults residing in Nashville, Tennessee. The CDR3 loop spans 16 amino acids. V dropped 3 bases and J dropped 4; count of bases not matched to a gene: 9. Germline loops: CDR1 SSHAT, CDR2 FNYEAQ (reference sequence).

The sequenced sample consisted of naive CD8+ T cells from PBMCs. The chain employs TRBV7-7 and TRBJ2-3, with 8 bases matching TRBD2. The origin of this receptor is a man younger than 30 in good health. Some clones in this sample may be carry-over from other donors' samples. The CDR3 nucleotides read TGTGCCAGCAGCTTGTCGACGGGAGGGCCCGCAGATACGCAGTATTTT. Translated: CASSLSTGGPADTQYF.